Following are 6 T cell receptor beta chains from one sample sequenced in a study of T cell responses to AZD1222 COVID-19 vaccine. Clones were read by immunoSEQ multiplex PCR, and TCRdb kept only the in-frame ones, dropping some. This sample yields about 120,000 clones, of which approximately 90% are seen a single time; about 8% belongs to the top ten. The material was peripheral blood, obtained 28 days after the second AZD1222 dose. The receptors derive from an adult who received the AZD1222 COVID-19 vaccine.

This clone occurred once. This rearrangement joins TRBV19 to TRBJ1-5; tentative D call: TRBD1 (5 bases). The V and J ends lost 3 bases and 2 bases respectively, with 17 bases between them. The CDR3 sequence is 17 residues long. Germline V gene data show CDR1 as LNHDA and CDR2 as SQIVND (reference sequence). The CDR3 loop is CASSIWGFKVGNQPQHF. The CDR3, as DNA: TGTGCCAGTAGTATCTGGGGGTTTAAGGTCGGCAATCAGCCCCAGCATTTT.

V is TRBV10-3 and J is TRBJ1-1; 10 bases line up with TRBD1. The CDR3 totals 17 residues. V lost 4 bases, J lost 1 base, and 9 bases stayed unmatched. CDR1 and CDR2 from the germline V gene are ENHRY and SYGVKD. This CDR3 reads CAISVAGTGASNTEAFF. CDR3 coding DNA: TGTGCCATCAGTGTGGCCGGGACAGGGGCTTCGAACACTGAAGCTTTCTTT.

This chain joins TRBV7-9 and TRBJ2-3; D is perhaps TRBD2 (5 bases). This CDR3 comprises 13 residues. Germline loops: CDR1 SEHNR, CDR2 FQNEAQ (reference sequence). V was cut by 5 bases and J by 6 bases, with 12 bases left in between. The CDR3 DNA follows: TGTGCCAGCAGCCAGCGGCCGGTCGATACGCAGTATTTT. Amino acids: CASSQRPVDTQYF.

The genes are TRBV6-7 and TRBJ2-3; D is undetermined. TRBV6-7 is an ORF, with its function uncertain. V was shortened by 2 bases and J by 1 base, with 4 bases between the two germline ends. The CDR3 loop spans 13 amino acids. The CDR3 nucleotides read TGTGCCAGCAGTTACAGGGGCACAGATACGCAGTATTTT. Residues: CASSYRGTDTQYF.

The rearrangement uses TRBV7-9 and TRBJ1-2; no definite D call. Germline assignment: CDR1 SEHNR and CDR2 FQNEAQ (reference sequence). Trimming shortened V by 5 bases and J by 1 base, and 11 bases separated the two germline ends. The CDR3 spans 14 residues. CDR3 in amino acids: CASSPGSVNYGYTF. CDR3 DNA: TGTGCCAGCAGCCCCGGGTCTGTTAACTATGGCTACACCTTC.

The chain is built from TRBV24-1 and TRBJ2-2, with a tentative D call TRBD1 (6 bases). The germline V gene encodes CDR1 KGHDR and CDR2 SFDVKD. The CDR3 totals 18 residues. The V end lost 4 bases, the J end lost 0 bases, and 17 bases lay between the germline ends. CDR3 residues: CATSDLVMGAPNTGELFF. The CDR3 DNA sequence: TGTGCCACCAGTGACTTGGTTATGGGGGCACCGAACACCGGGGAGCTGTTTTTT.